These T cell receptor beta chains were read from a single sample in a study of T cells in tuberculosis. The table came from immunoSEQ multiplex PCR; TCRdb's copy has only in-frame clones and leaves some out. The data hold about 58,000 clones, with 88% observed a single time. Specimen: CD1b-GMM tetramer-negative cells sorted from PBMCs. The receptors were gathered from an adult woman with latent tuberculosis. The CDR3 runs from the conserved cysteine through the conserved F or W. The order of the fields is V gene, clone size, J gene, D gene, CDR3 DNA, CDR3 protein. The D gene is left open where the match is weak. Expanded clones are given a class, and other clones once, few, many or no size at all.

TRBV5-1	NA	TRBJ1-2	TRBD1	TGCGCCAGCAAACGGGACAGCTCAACGGGGTTGTTCGGCTACACCTTC	CASKRDSSTGLFGYTF
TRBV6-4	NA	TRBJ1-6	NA	TGTGCCAGCAGTGGTAAGAGGGCAGATTCACCCCTCCACTTT	CASSGKRADSPLHF
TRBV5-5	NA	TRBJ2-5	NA	TGTGCCAGCAGCTCCCCGGGACAAGAGACCCAGTACTTC	CASSSPGQETQYF
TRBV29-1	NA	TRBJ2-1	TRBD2	TGCAGCGTTGAACTCCTAGCGGGGTTCAATGAGCAGTTCTTC	CSVELLAGFNEQFF
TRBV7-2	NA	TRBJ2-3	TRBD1	TGTGCCAGCAGTTCTAAAGGGACAGGGCGAGATACGCAGTATTTT	CASSSKGTGRDTQYF
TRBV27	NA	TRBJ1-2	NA	TGTGCCACCTACGTGGGGGGTCGCTACACCTTC	CATYVGGRYTF
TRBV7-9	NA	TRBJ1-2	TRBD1	TGTGCCAGCAGCTGGGACAGTGGCTATGGCTACACCTTC	CASSWDSGYGYTF
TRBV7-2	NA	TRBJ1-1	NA	TGTGCCAGCAGCTCGGACAGAATCCATACATTTAACACTGAAGCTTTCTTT	CASSSDRIHTFNTEAFF
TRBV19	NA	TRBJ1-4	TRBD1	TGTGCCAGTAGATCCGACAGGGCTGAAAAACTGTTTTTT	CASRSDRAEKLFF
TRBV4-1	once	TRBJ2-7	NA	TGCGCCAGCAGCCAAGGTGTGGGGGCCTCCAACGAGCAGTACTTC	CASSQGVGASNEQYF
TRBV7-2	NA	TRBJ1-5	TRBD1	TGTGCCAGCAGCTTAATCGGACAGGGAACTAATCAGCCCCAGCATTTT	CASSLIGQGTNQPQHF
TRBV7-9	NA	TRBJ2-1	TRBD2	TGTGCCAGCAGCTTAGCTGCGGGGGTCAATGAGCAGTTCTTC	CASSLAAGVNEQFF
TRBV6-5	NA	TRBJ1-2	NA	TGTGCCAGCAGAGCTTTAGGGGAGGGCTATGGCTACACCTTC	CASRALGEGYGYTF
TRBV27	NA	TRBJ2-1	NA	TGTGCCAGCAAGGAAAAGGACGGGAGCTCCTACAATGAGCAGTTCTTC	CASKEKDGSSYNEQFF
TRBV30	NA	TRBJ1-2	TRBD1	TGTGCCTGGAGTGTATGGAGTCTGGGGGACAGGATTCCCTATGGCTACACCTTC	CAWSVWSLGDRIPYGYTF
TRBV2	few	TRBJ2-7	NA	TGTGCCAGCAGTAGCAGGGGAAACGAGCAGTACTTC	CASSSRGNEQYF
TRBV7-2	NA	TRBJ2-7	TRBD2	TGTGCCAGCAGCTTTAGCGGGGGCCCCTACGAGCAGTACTTC	CASSFSGGPYEQYF
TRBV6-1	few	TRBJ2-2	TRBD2	TGTGCCAGCAGTGAGGTAGCGGGGGCCACCGGGGAGCTGTTTTTT	CASSEVAGATGELFF
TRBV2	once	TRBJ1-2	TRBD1	TGTGCCAGCGGAGGGGACAGCCCTAGAGGCTACACCTTC	CASGGDSPRGYTF
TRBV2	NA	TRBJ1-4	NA	TGTGCCAGCAGTTTCTTACACGCAACTAATGAAAAACTGTTTTTT	CASSFLHATNEKLFF
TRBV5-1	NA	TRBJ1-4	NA	TGCGCCAGCAGCTTGGAGTCGACGGGTGAAAAACTGTTTTTT	CASSLESTGEKLFF
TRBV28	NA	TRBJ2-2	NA	TGTGCCAGCGAAATGGGACAAATGGCCGGGGAGCTGTTTTTT	CASEMGQMAGELFF
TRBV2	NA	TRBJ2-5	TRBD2	TGTGCCAGCAGACTCCGACTAGCGGGGGGGAATGCGGAGACCCAGTACTTC	CASRLRLAGGNAETQYF
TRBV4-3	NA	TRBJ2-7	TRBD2	TGCGCCAGCAGCCAAGATTGGACTAGCCGAAACTACGAGCAGTACTTC	CASSQDWTSRNYEQYF
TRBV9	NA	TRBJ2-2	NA	TGTGCCAGCATGCAGACTAGCACCGGGGAGCTGTTTTTT	CASMQTSTGELFF
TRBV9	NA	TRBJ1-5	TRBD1	TGTGCCAGCAGCGTGGGACAGAATAATCAGCCCCAGCATTTT	CASSVGQNNQPQHF
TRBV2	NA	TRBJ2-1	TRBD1	TGTGCCAGCAGTGGAGGGACAGGGGCCTACAATGAGCAGTTCTTC	CASSGGTGAYNEQFF
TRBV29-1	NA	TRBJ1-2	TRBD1	TGCAGCGCGGACAGGGGGCTTTATCCCGGCTACACCTTC	CSADRGLYPGYTF
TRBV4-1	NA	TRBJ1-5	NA	TGCGCCAGCAGCCAAGAACTACAGGTGGCTTCTCAGCCCCAGCATTTT	CASSQELQVASQPQHF
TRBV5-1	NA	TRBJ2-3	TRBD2	TGCGCCAGCAGCTTGGGGGAACTAGCGGGGGGGCAGCAAGATACGCAGTATTTT	CASSLGELAGGQQDTQYF
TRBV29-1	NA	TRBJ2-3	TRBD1	TGCAGCGTTGTTCGGTGGTCCAGGGGGCTGCTAGATACGCAGTATTTT	CSVVRWSRGLLDTQYF
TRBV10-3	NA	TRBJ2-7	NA	TGTGCCATCAGTGAGTCGAGGTTGGGACATAGACCTTACGAGCAGTACTTC	CAISESRLGHRPYEQYF
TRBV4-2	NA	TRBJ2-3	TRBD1	TGTGCCAGCAGCCCGAGACAGGGGGACACAGATACGCAGTATTTT	CASSPRQGDTDTQYF
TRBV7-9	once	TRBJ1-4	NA	TGTGCCAGCAGCTTCAGACAGTCTAATGAAAAACTGTTTTTT	CASSFRQSNEKLFF
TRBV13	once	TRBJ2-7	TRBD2	TGTGCCAGCAGCCCCCGGACTAGAATCTACGAGCAGTACTTC	CASSPRTRIYEQYF
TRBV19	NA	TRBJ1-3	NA	TGTGCCAGTAGTATGGGGGGCTCTGGAAACACCATATATTTT	CASSMGGSGNTIYF
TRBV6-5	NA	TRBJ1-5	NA	TGTGCCAGCAGTGCAGGGAATCAGCCCCAGCATTTT	CASSAGNQPQHF
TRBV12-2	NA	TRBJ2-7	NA	TGTGCAAGTCGCTTACCGCCTTTAGGGGCCTACGAGCAGTACTTC	CASRLPPLGAYEQYF
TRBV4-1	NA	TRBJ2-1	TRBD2	TGCGCCAGCAGCCAAAAGATTCGGGGCGGGAGTAAATACAATGAGCAGTTCTTC	CASSQKIRGGSKYNEQFF
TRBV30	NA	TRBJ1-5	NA	TGTGCCTGGAGTCCGCAGGGGAATCAGCCCCAGCATTTT	CAWSPQGNQPQHF
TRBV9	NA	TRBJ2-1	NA	TGTGCCAGCAGCGTAGCTACAAGTGGCAGGGGACGGAATGAGCAGTTCTTC	CASSVATSGRGRNEQFF
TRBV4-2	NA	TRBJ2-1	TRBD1	TGTGCCAGCAGCCGCCGGGTGGGGGGACAGGGCAACAATGAGCAGTTCTTC	CASSRRVGGQGNNEQFF
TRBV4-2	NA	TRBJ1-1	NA	TGTGCCAGCAGCCAGGTCGACAGGAGGCCCAACACTGAAGCTTTCTTT	CASSQVDRRPNTEAFF
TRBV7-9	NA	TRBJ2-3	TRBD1	TGTGCCAGCAGCTTGGACAGGTTGGGAGATACGCAGTATTTT	CASSLDRLGDTQYF
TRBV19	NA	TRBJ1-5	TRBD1	TGTGCCAGTAGATCGGGGACAGGGGGCAATCAGCCCCAGCATTTT	CASRSGTGGNQPQHF
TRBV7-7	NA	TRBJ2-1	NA	TGTGCTAGCAGCCCCCTAGGGGATGAGCAGTTCTTC	CASSPLGDEQFF